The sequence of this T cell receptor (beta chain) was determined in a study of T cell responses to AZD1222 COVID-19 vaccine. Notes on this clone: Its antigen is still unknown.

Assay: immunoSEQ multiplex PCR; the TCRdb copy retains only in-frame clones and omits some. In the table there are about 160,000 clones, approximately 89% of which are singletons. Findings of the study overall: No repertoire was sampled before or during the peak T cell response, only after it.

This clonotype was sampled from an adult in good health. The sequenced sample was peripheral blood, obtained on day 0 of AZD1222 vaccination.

The CDR3 loop reads CATSDSPPTQYF. The CDR3 DNA sequence: TGTGCCACCAGTGATTCCCCGCCTACGCAGTATTTT. This chain connects TRBV24-1 to TRBJ2-3; unclear D gene. Germline assignment: CDR1 KGHDR and CDR2 SFDVKD. The CDR3 is 12 residues long. Trimming removed 2 bases at V and 8 bases at J, with 7 bases between.